Sequencing of this TCR beta chain was carried out in a study of cytomegalovirus exposure and HLA in healthy donors. In the PCR, 60 Vbeta and 13 Jbeta primers were used. Sequenced by immunoSEQ multiplex PCR; TCRdb stores in-frame clones only, minus some. The data show 210,000 or so clones, with around 86% seen just once and around 1.2% held by the top ten. The sequence derives from a man aged 30 to 45 in good health and CMV-seronegative. Sequencing was carried out using PBMCs.

The CDR3 here is CASSQSWGYYNEQFF. The CDR3 region has the DNA TGCGCCAGCAGTCAATCCTGGGGCTACTACAATGAGCAGTTCTTC. V and J are TRBV23-1 and TRBJ2-1; D might be TRBD1 (5 bases). TRBV23-1 has ORF status, its function being uncertain. The CDR3 totals 15 residues. Trimming took 0 bases from V and 3 from J, leaving 9 bases between them.